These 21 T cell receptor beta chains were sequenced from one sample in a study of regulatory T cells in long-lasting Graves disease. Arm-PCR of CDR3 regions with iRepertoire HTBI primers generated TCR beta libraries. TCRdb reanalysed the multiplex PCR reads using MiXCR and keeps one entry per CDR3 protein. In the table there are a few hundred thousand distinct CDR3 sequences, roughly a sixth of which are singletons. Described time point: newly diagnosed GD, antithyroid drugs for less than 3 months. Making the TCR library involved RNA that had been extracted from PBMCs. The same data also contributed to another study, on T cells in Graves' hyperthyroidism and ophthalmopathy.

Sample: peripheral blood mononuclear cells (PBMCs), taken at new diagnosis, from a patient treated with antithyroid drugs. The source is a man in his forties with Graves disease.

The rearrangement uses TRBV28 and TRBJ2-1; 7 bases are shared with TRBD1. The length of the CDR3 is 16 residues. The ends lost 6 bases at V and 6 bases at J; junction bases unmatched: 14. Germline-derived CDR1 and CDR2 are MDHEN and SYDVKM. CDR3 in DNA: TGTGCCAGCAGCCCGAGGACAGGATCGTGGGGCAATGAGCAGTTCTTC. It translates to CASSPRTGSWGNEQFF. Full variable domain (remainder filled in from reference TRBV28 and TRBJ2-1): DVKVTQSSRYLVKRTGEKVFLECVQDMDHENMFWYRQDPGLGLRLIYFSYDVKMKEKGDIPEGYSVSREKKERFSLILESASTNQTSMYLCASSPRTGSWGNEQFFGPGTRLTVL.

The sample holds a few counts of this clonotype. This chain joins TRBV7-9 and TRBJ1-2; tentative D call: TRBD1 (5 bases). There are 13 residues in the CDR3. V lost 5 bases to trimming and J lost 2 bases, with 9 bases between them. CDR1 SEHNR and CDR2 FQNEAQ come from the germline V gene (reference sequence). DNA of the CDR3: TGTGCCAGCAGCCATGGACAAAACTATGGCTACACCTTC. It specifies CASSHGQNYGYTF.

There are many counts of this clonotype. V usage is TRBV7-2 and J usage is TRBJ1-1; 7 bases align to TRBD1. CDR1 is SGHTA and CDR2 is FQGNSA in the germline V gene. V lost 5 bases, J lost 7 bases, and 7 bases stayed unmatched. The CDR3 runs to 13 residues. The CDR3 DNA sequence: TGTGCCAGCAGCCCTAGGGGGGACAGTGAAGCTTTCTTT. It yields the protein CASSPRGDSEAFF.

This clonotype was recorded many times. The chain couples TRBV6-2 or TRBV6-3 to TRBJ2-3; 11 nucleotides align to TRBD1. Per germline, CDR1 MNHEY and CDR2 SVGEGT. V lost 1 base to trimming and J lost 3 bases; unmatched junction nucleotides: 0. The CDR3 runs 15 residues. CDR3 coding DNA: TGTGCCAGCAGTTACTGGGACAGGGGGACAGATACGCAGTATTTT. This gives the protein CASSYWDRGTDTQYF.

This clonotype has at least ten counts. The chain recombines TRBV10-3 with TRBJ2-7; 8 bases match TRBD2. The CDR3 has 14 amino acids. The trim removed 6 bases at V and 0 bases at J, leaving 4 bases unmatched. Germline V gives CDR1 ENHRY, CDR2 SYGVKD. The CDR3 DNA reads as TGTGCCATCAGCGGGGGGGGGGCCTCCTACGAGCAGTACTTC. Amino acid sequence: CAISGGGASYEQYF.

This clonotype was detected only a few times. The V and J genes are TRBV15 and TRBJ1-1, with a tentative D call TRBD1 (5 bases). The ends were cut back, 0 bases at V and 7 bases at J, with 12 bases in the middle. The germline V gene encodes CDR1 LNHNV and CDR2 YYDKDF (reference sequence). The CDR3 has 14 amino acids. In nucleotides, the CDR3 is TGTGCCACCAGCAGAGATGGTCGCCAGGGTGAAGCTTTCTTT. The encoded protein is CATSRDGRQGEAFF. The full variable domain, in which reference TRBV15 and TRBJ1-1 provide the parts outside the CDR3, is DAMVIQNPRYQVTQFGKPVTLSCSQTLNHNVMYWYQQKSSQAPKLLFHYYDKDFNNEADTPDNFQSRRPNTSFCFLDIRSPGLGDTAMYLCATSRDGRQGEAFFGQGTRLTVV.

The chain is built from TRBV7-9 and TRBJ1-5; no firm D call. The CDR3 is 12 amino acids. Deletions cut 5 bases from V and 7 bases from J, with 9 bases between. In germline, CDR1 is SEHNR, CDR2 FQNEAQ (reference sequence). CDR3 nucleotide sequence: TGTGCCAGCAGCGCGGAGGAACAGCCCCAGCATTTT. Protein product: CASSAEEQPQHF. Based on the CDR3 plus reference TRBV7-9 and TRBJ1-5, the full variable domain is DTGVSQNPRHKITKRGQNVTFRCDPISEHNRLYWYRQTLGQGPEFLTYFQNEAQLEKSRLLSDRFSAERPKGSFSTLEIQRTEQGDSAMYLCASSAEEQPQHFGDGTRLSIL.

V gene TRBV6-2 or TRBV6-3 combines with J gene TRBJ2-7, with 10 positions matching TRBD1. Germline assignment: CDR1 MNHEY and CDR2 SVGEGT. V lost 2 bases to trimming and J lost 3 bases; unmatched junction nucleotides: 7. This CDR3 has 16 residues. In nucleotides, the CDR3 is TGTGCCAGCAGTTACCTGCCTTGGACAGGGGGCTACGAGCAGTACTTC. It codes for CASSYLPWTGGYEQYF.

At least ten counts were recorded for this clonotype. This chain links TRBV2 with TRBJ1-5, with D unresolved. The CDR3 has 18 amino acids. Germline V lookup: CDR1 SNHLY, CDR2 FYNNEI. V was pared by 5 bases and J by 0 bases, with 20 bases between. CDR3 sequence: CASSFVGHTPYSNQPQHF. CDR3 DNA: TGTGCCAGCAGTTTTGTGGGCCATACCCCTTATAGCAATCAGCCCCAGCATTTT.

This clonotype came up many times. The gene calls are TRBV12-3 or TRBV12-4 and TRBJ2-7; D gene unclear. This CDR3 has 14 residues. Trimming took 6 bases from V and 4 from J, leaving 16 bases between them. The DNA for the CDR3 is TGTGCCAGCAGGTTCGGATATCGGTTTTACGAGCAGTACTTC. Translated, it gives CASRFGYRFYEQYF.

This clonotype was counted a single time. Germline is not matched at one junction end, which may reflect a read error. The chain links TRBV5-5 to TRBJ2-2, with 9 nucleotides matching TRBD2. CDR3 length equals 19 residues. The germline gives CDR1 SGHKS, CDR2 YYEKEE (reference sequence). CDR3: CASSRHPSGGGANTGGLFF. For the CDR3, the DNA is TGCGCCAGCAGCCGCCATCCGTCTGGCGGGGGGGCGAACACCGGGGGGCTGTTTTTT. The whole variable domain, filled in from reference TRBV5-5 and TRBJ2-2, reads DAGVTQSPTHLIKTRGQQVTLRCSPISGHKSVSWYQQVLGQGPQFIFQYYEKEERGRGNFPDRFSARQFPNYSSELNVNALLLGDSALYLCASSRHPSGGGANTGGLFFGEGSRLTVL.

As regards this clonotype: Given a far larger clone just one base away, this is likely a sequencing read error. CDR3 DNA sequence: TGTGCCAGCGGCGGGACTAGCGTGATACAGACCCAGTACTTC. It specifies CASGGTSVIQTQYF. This chain connects TRBV2 to TRBJ2-1; TRBD2 matches 10 bases. The closer fit of TRBJ2-5 to the DNA end suggests the J call may be wrong. Germline V gives CDR1 SNHLY, CDR2 FYNNEI. This CDR3 contains 14 residues.

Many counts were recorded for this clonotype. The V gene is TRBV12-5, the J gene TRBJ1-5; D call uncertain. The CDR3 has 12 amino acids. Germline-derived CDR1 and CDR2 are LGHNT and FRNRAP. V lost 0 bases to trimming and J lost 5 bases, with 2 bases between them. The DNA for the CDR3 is TGTGCTAGTGGTTTGGTCCATCAGCCCCAGCATTTT. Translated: CASGLVHQPQHF.

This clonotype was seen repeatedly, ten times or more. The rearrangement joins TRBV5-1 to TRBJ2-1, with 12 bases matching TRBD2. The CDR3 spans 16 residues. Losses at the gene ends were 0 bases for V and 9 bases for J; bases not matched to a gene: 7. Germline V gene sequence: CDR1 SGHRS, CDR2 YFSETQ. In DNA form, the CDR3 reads TGCGCCAGCAGCTTGGTACTAGCGGGGGGTCGGAGTGAGCAGTTCTTC. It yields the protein CASSLVLAGGRSEQFF.

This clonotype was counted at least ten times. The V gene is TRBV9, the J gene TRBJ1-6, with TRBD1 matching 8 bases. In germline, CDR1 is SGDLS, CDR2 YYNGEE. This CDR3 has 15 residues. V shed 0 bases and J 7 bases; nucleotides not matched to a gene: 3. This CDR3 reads CASSVGYRGNSPLHF. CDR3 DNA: TGTGCCAGCAGCGTAGGTTACAGGGGGAATTCACCCCTCCACTTT.

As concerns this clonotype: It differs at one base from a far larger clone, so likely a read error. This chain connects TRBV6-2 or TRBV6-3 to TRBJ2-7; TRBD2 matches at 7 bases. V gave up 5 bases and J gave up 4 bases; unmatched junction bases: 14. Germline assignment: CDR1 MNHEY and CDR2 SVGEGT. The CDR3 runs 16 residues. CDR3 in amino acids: CASSESGSGRGYEQYF. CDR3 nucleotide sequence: TGTGCCAGCAGTGAGTCCGGGTCGGGGCGGGGGTACGAGCAGTACTTC.

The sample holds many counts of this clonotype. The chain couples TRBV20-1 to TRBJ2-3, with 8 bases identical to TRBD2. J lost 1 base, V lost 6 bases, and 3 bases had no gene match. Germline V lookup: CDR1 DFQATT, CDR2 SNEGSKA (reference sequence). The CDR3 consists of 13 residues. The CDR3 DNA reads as TGCAGTGCATTCGGGGGGGGCACAGATACGCAGTATTTT. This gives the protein CSAFGGGTDTQYF.

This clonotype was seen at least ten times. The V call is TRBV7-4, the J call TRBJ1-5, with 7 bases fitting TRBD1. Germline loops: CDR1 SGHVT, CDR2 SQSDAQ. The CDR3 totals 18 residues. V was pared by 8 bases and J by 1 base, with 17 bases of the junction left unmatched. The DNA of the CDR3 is TGTGCCAGCGGATACCCCCAGAGGGGGCATCGGAGCAATCAGCCCCAGCATTTT. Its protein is CASGYPQRGHRSNQPQHF. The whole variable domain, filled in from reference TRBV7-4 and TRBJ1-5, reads GAGVSQSPRYKVAKRGRDVALRCDSISGHVTLYWYRQTLGQGSEVLTYSQSDAQRDKSGRPSGRFSAERPERSVSTLKIQRTEQGDSAVYLCASGYPQRGHRSNQPQHFGDGTRLSIL.

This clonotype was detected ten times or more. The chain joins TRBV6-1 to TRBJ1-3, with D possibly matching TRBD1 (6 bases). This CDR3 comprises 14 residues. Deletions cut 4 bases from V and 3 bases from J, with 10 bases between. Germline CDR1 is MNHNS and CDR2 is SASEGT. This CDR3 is CASSGGGGGNTIYF. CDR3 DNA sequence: TGTGCCAGCAGTGGTGGGGGCGGTGGAAACACCATATATTTT.

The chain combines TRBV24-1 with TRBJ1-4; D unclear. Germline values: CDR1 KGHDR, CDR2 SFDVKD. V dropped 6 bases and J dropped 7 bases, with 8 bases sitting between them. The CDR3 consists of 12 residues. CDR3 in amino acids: CATSRRGEKLFF. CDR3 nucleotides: TGTGCCACCAGTCGCCGGGGTGAAAAACTGTTTTTT.

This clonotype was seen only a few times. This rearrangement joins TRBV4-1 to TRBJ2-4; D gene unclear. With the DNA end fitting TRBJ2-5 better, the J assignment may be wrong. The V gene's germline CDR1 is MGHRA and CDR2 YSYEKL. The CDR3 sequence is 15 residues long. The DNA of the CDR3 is TGCGCCAGCAGCCAACCGGCAGTGGGGCAAGAGACCCAGTACTTC. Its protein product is CASSQPAVGQETQYF.